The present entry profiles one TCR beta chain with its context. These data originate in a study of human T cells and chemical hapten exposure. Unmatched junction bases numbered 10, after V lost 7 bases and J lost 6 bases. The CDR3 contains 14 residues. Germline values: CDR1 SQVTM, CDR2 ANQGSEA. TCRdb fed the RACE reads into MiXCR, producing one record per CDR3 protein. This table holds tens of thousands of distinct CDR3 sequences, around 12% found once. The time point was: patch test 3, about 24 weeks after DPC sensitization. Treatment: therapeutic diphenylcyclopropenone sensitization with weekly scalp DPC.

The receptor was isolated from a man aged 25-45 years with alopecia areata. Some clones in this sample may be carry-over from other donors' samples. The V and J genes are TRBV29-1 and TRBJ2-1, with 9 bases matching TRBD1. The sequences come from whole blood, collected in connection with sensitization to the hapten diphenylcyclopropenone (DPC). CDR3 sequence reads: CSGERDRAANEQFF. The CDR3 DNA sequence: TGCAGCGGTGAGAGGGACAGGGCTGCCAATGAGCAGTTCTTC.